A single sample gave rise to the 22 T cell receptor beta chains below, sequenced in a study of T cell changes during pregnancy in multiple sclerosis (dated by TCRdb to between 2018 and 2021). The library was produced with the immunoSEQ multiplex PCR assay. TCRdb retrieved this table from immuneACCESS and kept in-frame rearrangements only. Not all clones are present; in checked studies, unresolved V genes account for under half, and no reason is known for the remainder. This sample holds tens of thousands of clones; 90% were observed only once. Of the sample, 5% to 6.5% is held by the ten largest clones. This specimen consisted of peripheral blood, obtained after pregnancy. The receptors derive from a female donor in good health, enrolled as a control in a pregnancy study.

This chain links TRBV16 with TRBJ1-1; 7 positions agree with TRBD1. Germline assignment: CDR1 KGHSY and CDR2 FQNENV. The CDR3 is 15 amino acids. V lost 4 bases, J lost 1 base, and 6 bases stayed unmatched. CDR3 loop: CASSRVGQANTEAFF. The CDR3 region has the DNA TGTGCCAGCAGCCGCGTAGGACAGGCGAACACTGAAGCTTTCTTT.

This chain uses TRBV9 with TRBJ2-2, with D tentatively TRBD1 (6 bases). V lost 4 bases to trimming and J lost 5 bases, with 18 bases between them. The CDR3 sequence is 16 residues long. The germline CDR1 and CDR2 sequences are SGDLS and YYNGEE. The DNA for the CDR3 is TGTGCCAGCAGCCCGCCGGGCAGGGGTGGGACCGGGGAGCTGTTTTTT. Translation: CASSPPGRGGTGELFF.

The chain couples TRBV6-1 to TRBJ1-1; TRBD1 matches at 9 bases. CDR1 is MNHNS, CDR2 SASEGT, per germline. Trimming took 5 bases from V and 7 from J; bases not matched to a gene: 11. This CDR3 is built from 15 residues. The CDR3 is CASSLLTGGSGEAFF. The CDR3 DNA reads TGTGCCAGCAGTTTACTGACAGGGGGTAGTGGTGAAGCTTTCTTT.

The chain has TRBV9 and TRBJ2-3, with 8 bases identical to TRBD1. J was trimmed by 4 bases and V by 4 bases; bases with no gene match: 17. Germline V gene lookup returns CDR1 SGDLS and CDR2 YYNGEE. This CDR3 comprises 18 residues. Here the CDR3 reads CASSSATPGQGLPDTQYF. The CDR3 nucleotides read TGTGCCAGCAGCTCAGCAACCCCCGGACAGGGTTTACCAGATACGCAGTATTTT.

In regard to this clone: This CDR3 is also generated by other DNA sequences in the sample. The rearrangement joins TRBV7-6 to TRBJ1-1; no reliable D call. Germline CDR1 is SGHVS and CDR2 is FNYEAQ. Trimming took off 1 base at V and 1 base at J, with 4 bases between the two ends. The CDR3 totals 13 residues. The CDR3 here is CASSLGQNTEAFF. The CDR3 region has the DNA TGTGCCAGCAGCTTAGGACAGAACACTGAAGCTTTCTTT.

The CDR3 protein is CASSYSGGDTQYF. The CDR3 nucleotides are TGTGCCAGCAGTTACTCTGGAGGGGATACGCAGTATTTT. The chain carries TRBV6-5 and TRBJ2-3, with a possible D match to TRBD2 (6 bases). The CDR3 is 13 amino acids. Deletions cut 0 bases from V and 6 bases from J, with 7 bases between. Germline CDR1 is MNHEY and CDR2 is SVGAGI.

The rearrangement links TRBV4-1 to TRBJ1-2; TRBD1 aligns across 9 bases. Germline trimming cut 0 bases from V and 8 bases from J; bases unmatched to any gene: 4. Germline CDR1 and CDR2: MGHRA and YSYEKL. The CDR3 runs to 14 residues. CDR3 protein: CASSQEGTGIGYTF. In nucleotides, the CDR3 is TGCGCCAGCAGCCAAGAGGGGACAGGGATCGGCTACACCTTC.

This chain uses TRBV7-3 with TRBJ2-4; 7 nucleotides match TRBD2. The length of the CDR3 is 16 residues. Unmatched junction bases numbered 7, after V lost 5 bases and J lost 0 bases. CDR1 and CDR2 (germline): SGHTA, FQGTGA. CDR3 nucleotide sequence: TGTGCCAGCAGCCCAAGCGGGGTGATAGCCAAAAACATTCAGTACTTC. Its protein product is CASSPSGVIAKNIQYF.

The chain joins TRBV5-4 to TRBJ1-4; 9 bases line up with TRBD1. Unmatched junction bases numbered 8, after V lost 3 bases and J lost 2 bases. Germline V gene sequence: CDR1 SGHNT, CDR2 YYREEE (reference sequence). This CDR3 is built from 17 residues. Written as DNA, the CDR3 is TGTGCCAGCAGCTCGGGACAGGGAGGGAGGACTAATGAAAAACTGTTTTTT. It codes for CASSSGQGGRTNEKLFF.

In regard to this clone: Mismatch with germline at one junction end may stem from a read error. This chain connects TRBV2 to TRBJ2-7; the D gene is possibly TRBD1 (6 bases). This CDR3 has 13 amino acids. Germline assignment: CDR1 SNHLY and CDR2 FYNNEI. CDR3 amino acids: CASSQAGDYEQYF. CDR3 nucleotides: TGTGCCAGCAGTCAAGCAGGGGACTACGAGCAGTACTTC.

This sequence joins TRBV7-3 and TRBJ1-4; weak D call: TRBD1 (6 bases). Germline values: CDR1 SGHTA, CDR2 FQGTGA. CDR3 length: 13 residues. V lost 5 bases to trimming and J lost 5 bases, with 9 bases between them. CDR3 DNA: TGTGCCAGCAGCGGTCAGGGGAATGAAAAACTGTTTTTT. Translated: CASSGQGNEKLFF.

This chain joins TRBV30 and TRBJ2-3; D is unclear. CDR1 GTSNPN and CDR2 SVGIG come from the germline V gene (reference sequence). With 5 bases removed from V and 1 base from J, the gap between germline ends came to 10 bases. This CDR3 is built from 13 residues. CDR3 nucleotide sequence: TGTGCCTGGGGCAATCAGGGCACAGATACGCAGTATTTT. The encoded protein is CAWGNQGTDTQYF.

This rearrangement joins TRBV29-1 to TRBJ2-1, with 9 nucleotides matching TRBD1. V gave up 3 bases and J gave up 5 bases; unmatched junction bases: 5. Per germline, CDR1 SQVTM and CDR2 ANQGSEA. CDR3 length equals 14 residues. The CDR3 spells CSVDKGQGNNEQFF. The CDR3 DNA is TGCAGCGTTGATAAGGGACAGGGTAACAATGAGCAGTTCTTC.

The chain recombines TRBV2 with TRBJ2-2; 9 nucleotides match TRBD2. The CDR3 is made up of 17 amino acids. V gave up 3 bases and J gave up 7 bases; unmatched junction bases: 12. Per the germline V gene, CDR1 is SNHLY and CDR2 is FYNNEI. CDR3 loop: CASSDVMGWTSVGELFF. The CDR3 region has the DNA TGTGCCAGCAGTGACGTTATGGGCTGGACTAGCGTCGGGGAGCTGTTTTTT.

CDR3 nucleotides: TGTGCCACCGCAGGTTTCCACGAGCAGTACTTC. It specifies CATAGFHEQYF. The chain recombines TRBV19 with TRBJ2-7; D is ambiguous. This CDR3 is built from 11 residues. V was shortened by 10 bases and J by 5 bases, with 12 bases between the two germline ends. In germline, CDR1 is LNHDA, CDR2 SQIVND (reference sequence).

The V call is TRBV2, the J call TRBJ1-3; 7 bases are a match to TRBD1. CDR3 length: 15 amino acids. Germline trimming cut 6 bases from V and 3 bases from J; bases unmatched to any gene: 8. Germline CDR1 SNHLY, CDR2 FYNNEI. CDR3 in DNA: TGTGCCAGCAGCCACGCCCAGGGGGTTGGAAACACCATATATTTT. Encoded protein: CASSHAQGVGNTIYF.

The chain combines TRBV6-5 with TRBJ2-3, with 7 bases aligning to TRBD2. Looked up from germline, CDR1 is MNHEY and CDR2 is SVGAGI. The V and J ends lost 6 bases and 4 bases, in that order; junction bases with no gene match: 4. This CDR3 has 13 amino acids. The chain's CDR3 is CASSAGEADTQYF. CDR3 nucleotide sequence: TGTGCCAGCAGCGCGGGGGAGGCAGATACGCAGTATTTT.

V usage is TRBV29-1 and J usage is TRBJ1-2; a possible D gene is TRBD1 (6 bases). The CDR3 runs to 10 residues. V lost 4 bases and J lost 11, with 11 bases in between. The germline CDR1 and CDR2 sequences are SQVTM and ANQGSEA. The CDR3 DNA is TGCAGCGTTGGACAGCAGGGGTACACCTTC. This translates into CSVGQQGYTF.

The genes are TRBV5-6 and TRBJ2-3; 11 nucleotides line up with TRBD2. The V gene's germline CDR1 is SGHDT and CDR2 YYEEEE. The length of the CDR3 is 17 residues. V trimming: 4 bases; J trimming: 0 bases; junction bases outside the gene matches: 7. As DNA, the CDR3 is TGTGCCAGCAGCCGAGGACTAGCGGGCGGAAGCACAGATACGCAGTATTTT. Its translation: CASSRGLAGGSTDTQYF. Combining the CDR3 with reference TRBV5-6 and TRBJ2-3 gives the whole variable domain DAGVTQSPTHLIKTRGQQVTLRCSPKSGHDTVSWYQQALGQGPQFIFQYYEEEERQRGNFPDRFSGHQFPNYSSELNVNALLLGDSALYLCASSRGLAGGSTDTQYFGPGTRLTVL.

The chain recombines TRBV6-1 with TRBJ2-7, with 10 positions matching TRBD2. The germline V gene encodes CDR1 MNHNS and CDR2 SASEGT. The CDR3 has 14 amino acids. With 5 bases clipped from V and 2 bases from J, the junction kept 3 bases outside the gene matches. In DNA, the CDR3 is TGTGCCAGCAGTACTAGCGGGAACACCTACGAGCAGTACTTC. Protein product: CASSTSGNTYEQYF.

The chain has TRBV5-1 and TRBJ1-1; 7 nucleotides line up with TRBD1. The CDR3 is 14 residues long. The V gene end was trimmed by 0 bases and the J gene end by 8 bases; junction bases not matched to a gene: 7. Germline assignment: CDR1 SGHRS and CDR2 YFSETQ. CDR3: CASSLAARGREAFF. The DNA of the CDR3 is TGCGCCAGCAGCTTGGCTGCTAGGGGGCGAGAAGCTTTCTTT.

The chain links TRBV2 to TRBJ1-4, with TRBD1 identical over 9 bases. This CDR3 has 14 amino acids. From germline, CDR1 is SNHLY and CDR2 FYNNEI. The V gene end was trimmed by 5 bases and the J gene end by 11 bases; junction bases not matched to a gene: 9. The CDR3 DNA reads TGTGCCAGCAGTCCGGGACAGGGCCATCAGAAACTGTTTTTT. Encoded protein: CASSPGQGHQKLFF.